This TCR beta chain is from a study of T cell responses to AZD1222 COVID-19 vaccine. This table comes from immunoSEQ multiplex PCR, and its TCRdb copy is limited to in-frame clones, with some not included. This sample has about 53,000 clones; about four fifths occur once, and the top ten carry roughly 30%. The V gene's germline CDR1 is LNHDA and CDR2 SQIVND (reference sequence). The CDR3 is made up of 16 amino acids. V lost 4 bases and J lost 6; bases outside the gene matches: 6. Broader study findings: Following two doses of AZD1222, Spike-specific TCR breadth and depth rose.

In the case of this clone: The antigen remains unidentified.

This receptor was taken from an adult in good health. The input for sequencing was peripheral blood, taken on day 0 of AZD1222 vaccination. The chain carries TRBV19 and TRBJ2-2, with TRBD2 matching 12 bases. CDR3 sequence: CASSTGLAGSPGELFF. CDR3 DNA sequence: TGTGCCAGTAGTACCGGACTAGCGGGGAGTCCCGGGGAGCTGTTTTTT.